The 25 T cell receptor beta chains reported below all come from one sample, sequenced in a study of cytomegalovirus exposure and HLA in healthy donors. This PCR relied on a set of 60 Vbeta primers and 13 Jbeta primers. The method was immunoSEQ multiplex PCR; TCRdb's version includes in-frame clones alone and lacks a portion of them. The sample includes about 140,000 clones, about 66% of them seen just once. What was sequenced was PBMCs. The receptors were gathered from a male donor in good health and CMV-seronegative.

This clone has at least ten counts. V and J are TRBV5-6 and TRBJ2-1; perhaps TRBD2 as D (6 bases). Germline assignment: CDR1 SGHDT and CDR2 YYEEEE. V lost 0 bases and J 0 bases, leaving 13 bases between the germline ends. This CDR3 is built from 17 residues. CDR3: CASSLERVWGSYNEQFF. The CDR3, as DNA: TGTGCCAGCAGCTTGGAGCGGGTGTGGGGCTCCTACAATGAGCAGTTCTTC.

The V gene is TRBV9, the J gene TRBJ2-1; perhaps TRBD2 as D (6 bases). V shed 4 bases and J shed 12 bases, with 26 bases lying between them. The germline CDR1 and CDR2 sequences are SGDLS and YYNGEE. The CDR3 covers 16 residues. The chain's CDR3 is CASSRDSKGLAGSQFF. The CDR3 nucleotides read TGTGCCAGCAGCCGAGATTCTAAGGGCCTGGCGGGGTCGCAGTTCTTC.

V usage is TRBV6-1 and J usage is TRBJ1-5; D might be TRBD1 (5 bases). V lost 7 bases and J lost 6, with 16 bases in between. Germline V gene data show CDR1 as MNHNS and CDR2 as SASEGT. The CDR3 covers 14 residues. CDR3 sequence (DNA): TGTGCCAGCATACTCGGGGGTGAGAGTCAGCCCCAGCATTTT. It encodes CASILGGESQPQHF.

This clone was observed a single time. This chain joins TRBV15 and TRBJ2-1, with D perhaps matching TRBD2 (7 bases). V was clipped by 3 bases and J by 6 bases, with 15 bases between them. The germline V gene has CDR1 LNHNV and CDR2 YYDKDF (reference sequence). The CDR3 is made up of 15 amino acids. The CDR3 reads CATSSVRGAGNEQFF. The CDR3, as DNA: TGTGCCACCAGCAGTGTTCGGGGGGCAGGCAATGAGCAGTTCTTC.

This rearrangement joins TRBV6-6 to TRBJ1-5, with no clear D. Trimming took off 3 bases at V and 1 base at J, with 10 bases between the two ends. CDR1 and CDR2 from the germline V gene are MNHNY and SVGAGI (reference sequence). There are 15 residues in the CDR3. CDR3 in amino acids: CASSYGVVSNQPQHF. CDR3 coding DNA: TGTGCCAGCAGTTATGGTGTAGTAAGCAATCAGCCCCAGCATTTT.

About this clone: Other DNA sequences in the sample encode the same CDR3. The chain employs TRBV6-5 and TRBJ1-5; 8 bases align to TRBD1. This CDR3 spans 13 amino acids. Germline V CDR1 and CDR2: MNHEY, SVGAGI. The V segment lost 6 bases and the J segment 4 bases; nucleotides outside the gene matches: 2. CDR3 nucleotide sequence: TGTGCCAGCAGCCGGACAGGGAATCAGCCCCAGCATTTT. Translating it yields CASSRTGNQPQHF.

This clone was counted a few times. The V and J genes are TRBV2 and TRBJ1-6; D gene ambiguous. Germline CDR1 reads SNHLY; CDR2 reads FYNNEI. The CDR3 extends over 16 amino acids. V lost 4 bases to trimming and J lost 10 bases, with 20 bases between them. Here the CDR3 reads CASSGRFSSRSSPLHF. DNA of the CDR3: TGTGCCAGCAGTGGTAGGTTCTCATCTAGGAGCTCACCCCTCCACTTT.

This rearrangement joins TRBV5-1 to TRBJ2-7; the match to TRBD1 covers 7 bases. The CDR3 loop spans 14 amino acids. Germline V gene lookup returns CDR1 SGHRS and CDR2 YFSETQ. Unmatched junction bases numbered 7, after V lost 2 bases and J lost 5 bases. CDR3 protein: CASSFDRVRDEQYF. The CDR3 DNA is TGCGCCAGCAGCTTCGACAGGGTGCGCGACGAGCAGTACTTC.

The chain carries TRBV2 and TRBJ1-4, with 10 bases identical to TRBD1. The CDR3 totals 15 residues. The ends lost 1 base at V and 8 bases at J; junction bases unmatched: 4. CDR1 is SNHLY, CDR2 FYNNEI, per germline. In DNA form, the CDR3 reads TGTGCCAGCAGTGAAGGACAGGGGGCGCGGGAAAAACTGTTTTTT. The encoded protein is CASSEGQGAREKLFF.

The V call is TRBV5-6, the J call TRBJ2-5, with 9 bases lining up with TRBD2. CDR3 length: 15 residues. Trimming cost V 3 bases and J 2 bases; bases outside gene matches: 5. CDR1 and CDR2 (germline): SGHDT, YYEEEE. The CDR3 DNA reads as TGTGCCAGCAGCTCGGCCCTAGCGGGGCAAGAGACCCAGTACTTC. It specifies CASSSALAGQETQYF.

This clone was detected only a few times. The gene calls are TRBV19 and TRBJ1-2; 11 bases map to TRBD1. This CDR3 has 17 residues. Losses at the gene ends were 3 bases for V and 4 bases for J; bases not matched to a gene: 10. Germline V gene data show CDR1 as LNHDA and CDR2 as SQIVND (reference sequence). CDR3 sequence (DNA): TGTGCCAGTAGTATCGGACAGGGGGCCGTTTCCCTCTATGGCTACACCTTC. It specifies CASSIGQGAVSLYGYTF.

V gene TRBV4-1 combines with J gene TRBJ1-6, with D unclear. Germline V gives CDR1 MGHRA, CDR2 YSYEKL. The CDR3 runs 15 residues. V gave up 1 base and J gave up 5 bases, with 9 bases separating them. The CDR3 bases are TGCGCCAGCAGCCAAGTCACAAGAAATAATTCACCCCTCCACTTT. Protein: CASSQVTRNNSPLHF.

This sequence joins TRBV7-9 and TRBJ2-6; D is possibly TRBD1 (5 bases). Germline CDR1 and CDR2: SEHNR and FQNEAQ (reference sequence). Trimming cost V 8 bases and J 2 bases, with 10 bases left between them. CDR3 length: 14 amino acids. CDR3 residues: CASDQGTGANVLTF. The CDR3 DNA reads TGTGCCAGCGATCAGGGAACTGGGGCCAACGTCCTGACTTTC. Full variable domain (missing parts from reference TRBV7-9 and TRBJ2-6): DTGVSQNPRHKITKRGQNVTFRCDPISEHNRLYWYRQTLGQGPEFLTYFQNEAQLEKSRLLSDRFSAERPKGSFSTLEIQRTEQGDSAMYLCASDQGTGANVLTFGAGSRLTVL.

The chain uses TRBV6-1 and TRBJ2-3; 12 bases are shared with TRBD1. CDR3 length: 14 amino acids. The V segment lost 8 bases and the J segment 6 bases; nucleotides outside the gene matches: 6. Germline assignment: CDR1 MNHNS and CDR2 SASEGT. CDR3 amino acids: CASARDRGRDTQYF. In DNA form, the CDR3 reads TGTGCCAGCGCTAGGGACAGGGGGCGGGATACGCAGTATTTT.

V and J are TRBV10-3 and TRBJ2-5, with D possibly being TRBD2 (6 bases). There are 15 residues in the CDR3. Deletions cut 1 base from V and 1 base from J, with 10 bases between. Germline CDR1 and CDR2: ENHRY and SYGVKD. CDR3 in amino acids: CAISEFNGGQETQYF. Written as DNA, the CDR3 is TGTGCCATCAGTGAGTTTAACGGGGGCCAAGAGACCCAGTACTTC.

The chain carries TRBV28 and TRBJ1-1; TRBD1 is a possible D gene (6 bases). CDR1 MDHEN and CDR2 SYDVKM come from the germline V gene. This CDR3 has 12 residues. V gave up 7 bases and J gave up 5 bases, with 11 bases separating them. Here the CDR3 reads CASIQGRTEAFF. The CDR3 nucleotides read TGTGCCAGCATCCAGGGGAGAACTGAAGCTTTCTTT.

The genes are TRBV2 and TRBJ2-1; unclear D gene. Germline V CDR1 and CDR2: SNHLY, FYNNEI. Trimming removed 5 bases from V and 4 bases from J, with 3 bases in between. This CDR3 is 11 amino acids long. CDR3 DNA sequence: TGTGCCAGCAGTCCATACAATGAGCAGTTCTTC. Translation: CASSPYNEQFF. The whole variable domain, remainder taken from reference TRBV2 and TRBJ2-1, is EPEVTQTPSHQVTQMGQEVILRCVPISNHLYFYWYRQILGQKVEFLVSFYNNEISEKSEIFDDQFSVERPDGSNFTLKIRSTKLEDSAMYFCASSPYNEQFFGPGTRLTVL.

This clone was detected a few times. This chain's CDR3 is CASSQVGGTKETQYF. The CDR3 region has the DNA TGTGCCAGCAGCCAAGTAGGGGGGACTAAAGAGACCCAGTACTTC. The gene calls are TRBV4-2 and TRBJ2-5; possibly TRBD2 for D (7 bases). This CDR3 has 15 amino acids. V lost 1 base and J lost 3, with 12 bases in between. Germline loops: CDR1 LGHNA, CDR2 YNFKEQ.

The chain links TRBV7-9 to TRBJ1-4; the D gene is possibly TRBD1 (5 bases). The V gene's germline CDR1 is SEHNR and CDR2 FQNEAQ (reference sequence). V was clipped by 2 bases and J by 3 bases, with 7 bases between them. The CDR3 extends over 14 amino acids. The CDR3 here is CASSLSGSNEKLFF. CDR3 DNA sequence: TGTGCCAGCAGCTTATCAGGGTCTAATGAAAAACTGTTTTTT.

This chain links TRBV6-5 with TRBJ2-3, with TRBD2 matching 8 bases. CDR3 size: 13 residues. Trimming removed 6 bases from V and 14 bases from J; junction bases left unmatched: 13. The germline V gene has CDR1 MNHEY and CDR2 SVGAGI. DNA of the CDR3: TGTGCCAGCAGAACTTCCGGGACTAGGACGACGTATTTT. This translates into CASRTSGTRTTYF.

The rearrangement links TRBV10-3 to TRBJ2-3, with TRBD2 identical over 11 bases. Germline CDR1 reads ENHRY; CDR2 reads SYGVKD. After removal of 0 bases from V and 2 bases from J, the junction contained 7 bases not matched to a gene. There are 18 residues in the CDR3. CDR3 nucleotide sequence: TGTGCCATCAGTGAGTCCTCAGGGACTAGCGGCCTCACAGATACGCAGTATTTT. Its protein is CAISESSGTSGLTDTQYF.

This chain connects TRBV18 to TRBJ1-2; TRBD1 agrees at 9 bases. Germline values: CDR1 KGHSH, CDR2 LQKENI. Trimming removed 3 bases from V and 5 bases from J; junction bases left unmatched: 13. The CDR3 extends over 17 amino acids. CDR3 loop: CASSPIPGQGSSYGYTF. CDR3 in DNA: TGTGCCAGCTCACCGATACCGGGACAGGGATCTAGTTATGGCTACACCTTC.

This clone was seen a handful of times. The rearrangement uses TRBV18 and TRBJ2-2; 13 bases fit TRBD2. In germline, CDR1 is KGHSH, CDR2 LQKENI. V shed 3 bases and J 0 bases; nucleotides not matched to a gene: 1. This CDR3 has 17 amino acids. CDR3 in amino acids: CASSPTSGGSNTGELFF. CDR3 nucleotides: TGTGCCAGCTCACCGACTAGCGGGGGGTCGAACACCGGGGAGCTGTTTTTT.

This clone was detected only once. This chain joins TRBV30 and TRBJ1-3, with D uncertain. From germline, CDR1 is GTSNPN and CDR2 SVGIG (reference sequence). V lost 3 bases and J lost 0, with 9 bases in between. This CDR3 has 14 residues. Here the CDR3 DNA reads TGTGCCTGGAGGCCGGGATACTCTGGAAACACCATATATTTT. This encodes CAWRPGYSGNTIYF.

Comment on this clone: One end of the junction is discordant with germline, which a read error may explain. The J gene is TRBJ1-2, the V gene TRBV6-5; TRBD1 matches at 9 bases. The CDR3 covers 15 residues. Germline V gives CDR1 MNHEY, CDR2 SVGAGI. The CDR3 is CSSSYDSTGGYGYTF. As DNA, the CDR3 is TGTTCCAGCAGTTACGACTCGACAGGGGGGTATGGCTACACCTTC.